This TCR beta chain was recorded in a study of T cell repertoires in cytomegalovirus infection. As regards this clonotype: Its specificity is not known. Germline is not matched at one junction end, which may reflect a read error.

In TCRdb, the reads were re-called with MiXCR into one record per CDR3 protein. This table has over 250,000 distinct CDR3 sequences, 20% to 25% appearing once. Germline assignment: CDR1 MDHEN and CDR2 SYDVKM. The CDR3 contains 15 residues. This specimen was cultured PBMCs, taken from culture after CMV antigen stimulation. The TCR sequence derives from a human donor in good health (CMV status not recorded). Some clones in this sample may be carry-over from other donors' samples. The chain links TRBV28 to TRBJ1-2; D possibly corresponds to TRBD1 (5 bases). The CDR3 sequence is CAGRSLGAANYGYTF. Here the CDR3 DNA reads TGTGCCGGCAGATCCTTAGGGGCAGCTAACTATGGCTACACCTTC.